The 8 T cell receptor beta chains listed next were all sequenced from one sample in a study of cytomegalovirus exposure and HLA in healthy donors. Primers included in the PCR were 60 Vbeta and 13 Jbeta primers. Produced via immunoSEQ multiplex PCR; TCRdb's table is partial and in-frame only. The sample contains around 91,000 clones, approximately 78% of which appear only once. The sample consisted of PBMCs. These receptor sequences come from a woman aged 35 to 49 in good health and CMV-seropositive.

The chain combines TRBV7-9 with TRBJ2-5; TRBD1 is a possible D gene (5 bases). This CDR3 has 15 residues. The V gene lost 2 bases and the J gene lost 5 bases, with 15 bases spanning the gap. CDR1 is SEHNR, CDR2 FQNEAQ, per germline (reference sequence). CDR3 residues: CASSLNAGNFETQYF. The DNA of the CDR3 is TGTGCCAGCAGCTTAAACGCAGGGAACTTCGAGACCCAGTACTTC.

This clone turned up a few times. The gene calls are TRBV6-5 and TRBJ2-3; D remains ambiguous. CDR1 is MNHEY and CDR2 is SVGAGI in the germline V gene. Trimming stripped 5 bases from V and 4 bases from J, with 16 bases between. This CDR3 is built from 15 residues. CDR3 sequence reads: CASSPRLGEADTQYF. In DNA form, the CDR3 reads TGTGCCAGCAGTCCTCGATTGGGTGAGGCAGATACGCAGTATTTT.

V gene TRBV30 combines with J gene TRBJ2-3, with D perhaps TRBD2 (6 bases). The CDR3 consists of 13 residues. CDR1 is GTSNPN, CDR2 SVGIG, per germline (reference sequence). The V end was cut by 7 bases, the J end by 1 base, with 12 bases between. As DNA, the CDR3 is TGTGCCTTTGACGGCGGGGGCACAGATACGCAGTATTTT. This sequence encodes CAFDGGGTDTQYF.

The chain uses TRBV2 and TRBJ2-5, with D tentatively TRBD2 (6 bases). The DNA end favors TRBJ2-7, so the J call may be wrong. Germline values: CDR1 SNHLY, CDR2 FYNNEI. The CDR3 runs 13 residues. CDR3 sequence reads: CASRDQPGDEQYF. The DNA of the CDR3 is TGTGCCAGCAGGGACCAACCGGGGGACGAGCAGTACTTC.

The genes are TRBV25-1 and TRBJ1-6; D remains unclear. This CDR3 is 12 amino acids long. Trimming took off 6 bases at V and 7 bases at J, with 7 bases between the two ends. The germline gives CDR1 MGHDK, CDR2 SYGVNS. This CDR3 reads CASSHTNSPLHF. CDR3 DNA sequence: TGTGCCAGCAGCCATACAAATTCACCCCTCCACTTT.

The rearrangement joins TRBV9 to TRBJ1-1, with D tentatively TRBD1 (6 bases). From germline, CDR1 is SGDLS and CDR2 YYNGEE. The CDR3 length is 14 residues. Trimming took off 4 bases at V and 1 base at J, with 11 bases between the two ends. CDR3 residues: CASSPGGWNTEAFF. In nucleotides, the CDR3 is TGTGCCAGCAGCCCGGGGGGCTGGAACACTGAAGCTTTCTTT.

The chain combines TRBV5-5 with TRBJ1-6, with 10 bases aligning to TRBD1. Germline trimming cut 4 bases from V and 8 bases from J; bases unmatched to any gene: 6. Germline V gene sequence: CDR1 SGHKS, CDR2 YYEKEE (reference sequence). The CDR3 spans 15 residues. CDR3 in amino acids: CASSQPGQGYSPLHF. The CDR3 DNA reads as TGTGCCAGCAGCCAACCGGGACAGGGGTATTCACCCCTCCACTTT.

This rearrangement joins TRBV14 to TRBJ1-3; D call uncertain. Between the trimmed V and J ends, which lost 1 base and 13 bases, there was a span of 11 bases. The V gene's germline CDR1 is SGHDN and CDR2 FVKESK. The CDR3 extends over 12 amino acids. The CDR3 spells CASSQVTGRIYF. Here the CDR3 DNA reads TGTGCCAGCAGCCAAGTGACGGGGAGGATATATTTT.